Described below is a single T cell receptor beta chain sequence and its context. The record originates from a study of T-cell reconstitution after alpha-beta-depleted transplantation in children. The authors prepared the TCRbeta library with unique molecular identifiers. Using its own MiXCR run on the PCR reads, TCRdb lists one record per CDR3 protein. Of about 610,000 distinct CDR3 sequences detected, roughly a tenth appear once; the ten largest clones hold roughly 4%. Per the germline V gene, CDR1 is MNHEY and CDR2 is SMNVEV (reference sequence). The CDR3 spans 15 residues. Trimming took off 3 bases at V and 4 bases at J, with 13 bases between the two ends.

The chain has TRBV27 and TRBJ1-5, with D perhaps matching TRBD1 (6 bases). The receptor was isolated from a human donor who donated a stem cell graft to a child with acute myeloid leukemia. The sequences come from PBMCs from the stem cell graft donor, collected from the stem cell graft. CDR3 in DNA: TGTGCCAGCAGTTTGAAGGGTAGGGGGAATCAGCCCCAGCATTTT. Its protein is CASSLKGRGNQPQHF.